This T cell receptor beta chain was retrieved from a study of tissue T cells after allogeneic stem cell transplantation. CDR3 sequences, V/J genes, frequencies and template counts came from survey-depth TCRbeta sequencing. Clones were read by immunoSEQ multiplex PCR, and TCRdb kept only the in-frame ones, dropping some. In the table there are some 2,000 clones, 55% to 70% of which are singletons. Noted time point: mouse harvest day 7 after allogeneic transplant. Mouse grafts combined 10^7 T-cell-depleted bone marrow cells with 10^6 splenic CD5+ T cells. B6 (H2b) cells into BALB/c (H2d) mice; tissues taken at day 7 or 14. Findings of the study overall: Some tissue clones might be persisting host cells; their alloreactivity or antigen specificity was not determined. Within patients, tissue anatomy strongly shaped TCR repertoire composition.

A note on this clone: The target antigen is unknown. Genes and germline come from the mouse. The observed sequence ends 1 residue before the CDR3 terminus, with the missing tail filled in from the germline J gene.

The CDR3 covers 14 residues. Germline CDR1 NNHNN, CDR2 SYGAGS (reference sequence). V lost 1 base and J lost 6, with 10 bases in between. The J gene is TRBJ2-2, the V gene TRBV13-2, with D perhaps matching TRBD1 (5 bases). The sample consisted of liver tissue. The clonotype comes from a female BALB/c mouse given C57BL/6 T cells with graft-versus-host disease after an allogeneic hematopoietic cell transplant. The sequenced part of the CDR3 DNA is TGTGCCAGCGGTGATCATCAGGGCCCCGGGCAGCTCTAC. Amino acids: CASGDHQGPGQLY. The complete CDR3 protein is CASGDHQGPGQLYF.